The present entry profiles one T cell receptor beta chain with its context. The PCR employed 60 Vbeta primers together with 13 Jbeta primers. Method: immunoSEQ multiplex PCR; TCRdb's copy keeps in-frame clones and lacks some. This table holds about 100,000 clones, about 68% found once. This CDR3 contains 16 residues. Germline V gives CDR1 SGHRS, CDR2 YFSETQ. The V and J ends lost 1 base and 2 bases respectively, with 13 bases between them. This record belongs to a study of cytomegalovirus exposure and HLA in healthy donors. Specimen: PBMCs. This clonotype was obtained from a male donor in good health and CMV-seropositive. This rearrangement joins TRBV5-1 to TRBJ2-1, with D perhaps matching TRBD2 (5 bases). The DNA of the CDR3 is TGCGCCAGCAGCTTGACGGAGGTGGGCCCCTACAATGAGCAGTTCTTC. Protein sequence: CASSLTEVGPYNEQFF.